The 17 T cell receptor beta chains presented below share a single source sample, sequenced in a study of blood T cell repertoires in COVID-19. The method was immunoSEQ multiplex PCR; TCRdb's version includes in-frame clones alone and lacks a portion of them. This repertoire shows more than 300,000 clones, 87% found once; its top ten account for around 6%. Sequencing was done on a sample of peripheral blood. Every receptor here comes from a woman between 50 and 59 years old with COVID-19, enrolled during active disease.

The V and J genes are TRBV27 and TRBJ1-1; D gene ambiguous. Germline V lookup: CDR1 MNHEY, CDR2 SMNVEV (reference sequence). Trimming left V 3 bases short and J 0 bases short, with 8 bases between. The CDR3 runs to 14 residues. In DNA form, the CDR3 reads TGTGCCAGCAGTTTCCCGGGAATGAACACTGAAGCTTTCTTT. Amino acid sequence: CASSFPGMNTEAFF.

This CDR3 is CASSVRGTGTSGSMYSSYNEQFF. In DNA, the CDR3 is TGCGCCAGCAGCGTGAGGGGCACTGGGACTAGCGGGAGTATGTATAGCTCCTACAATGAGCAGTTCTTC. The V and J genes are TRBV5-1 and TRBJ2-1, with 14 bases fitting TRBD2. Germline CDR1 is SGHRS and CDR2 is YFSETQ. The V gene end was trimmed by 4 bases and the J gene end by 0 bases; junction bases not matched to a gene: 21. This CDR3 comprises 23 residues. Full variable domain (outside the CDR3, taken from reference TRBV5-1 and TRBJ2-1): KAGVTQTPRYLIKTRGQQVTLSCSPISGHRSVSWYQQTPGQGLQFLFEYFSETQRNKGNFPGRFSGRQFSNSRSEMNVSTLELGDSALYLCASSVRGTGTSGSMYSSYNEQFFGPGTRLTVL.

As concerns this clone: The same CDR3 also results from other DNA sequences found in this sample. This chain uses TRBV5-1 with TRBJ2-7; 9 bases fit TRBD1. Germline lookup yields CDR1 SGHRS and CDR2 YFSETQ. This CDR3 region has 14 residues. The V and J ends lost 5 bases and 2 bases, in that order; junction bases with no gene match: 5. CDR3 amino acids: CASSLQGAPYEQYF. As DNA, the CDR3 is TGCGCCAGCAGTTTACAGGGGGCGCCCTACGAGCAGTACTTC.

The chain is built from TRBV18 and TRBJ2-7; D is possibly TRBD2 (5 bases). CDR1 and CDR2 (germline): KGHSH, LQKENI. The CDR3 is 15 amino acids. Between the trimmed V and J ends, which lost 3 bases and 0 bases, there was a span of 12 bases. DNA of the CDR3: TGTGCCAGCTCACCCTCCGGGGATTACTCCTACGAGCAGTACTTC. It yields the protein CASSPSGDYSYEQYF. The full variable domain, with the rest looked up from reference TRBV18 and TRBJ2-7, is NAGVMQNPRHLVRRRGQEARLRCSPMKGHSHVYWYRQLPEEGLKFMVYLQKENIIDESGMPKERFSAEFPKEGPSILRIQQVVRGDSAAYFCASSPSGDYSYEQYFGPGTRLTVT.

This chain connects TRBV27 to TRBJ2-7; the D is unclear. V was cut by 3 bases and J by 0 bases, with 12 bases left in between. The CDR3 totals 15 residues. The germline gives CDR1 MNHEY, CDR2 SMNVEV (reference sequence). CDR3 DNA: TGTGCCAGCAGTTTCACTTCCTCCGGCTCCTACGAGCAGTACTTC. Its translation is CASSFTSSGSYEQYF.

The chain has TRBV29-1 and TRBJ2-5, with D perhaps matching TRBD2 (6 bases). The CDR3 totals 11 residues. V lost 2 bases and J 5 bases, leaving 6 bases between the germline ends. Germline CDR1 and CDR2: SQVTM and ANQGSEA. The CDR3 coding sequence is TGCAGCGTTGAACGGGGGGAGACCCAGTACTTC. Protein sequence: CSVERGETQYF.

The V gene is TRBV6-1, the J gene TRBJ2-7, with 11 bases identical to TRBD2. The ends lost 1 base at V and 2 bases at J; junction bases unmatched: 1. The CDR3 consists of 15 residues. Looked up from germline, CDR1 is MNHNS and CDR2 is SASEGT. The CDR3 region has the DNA TGTGCCAGCAGTGAAGTACTAGCGGGGGCCTACGAGCAGTACTTC. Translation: CASSEVLAGAYEQYF.

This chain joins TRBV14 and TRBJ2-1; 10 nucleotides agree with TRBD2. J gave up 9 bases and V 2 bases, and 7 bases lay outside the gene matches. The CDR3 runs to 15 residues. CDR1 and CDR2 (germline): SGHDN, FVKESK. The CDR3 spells CASSQQPGLASEQFF. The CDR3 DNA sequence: TGTGCCAGCAGCCAACAACCGGGACTAGCGAGTGAGCAGTTCTTC.

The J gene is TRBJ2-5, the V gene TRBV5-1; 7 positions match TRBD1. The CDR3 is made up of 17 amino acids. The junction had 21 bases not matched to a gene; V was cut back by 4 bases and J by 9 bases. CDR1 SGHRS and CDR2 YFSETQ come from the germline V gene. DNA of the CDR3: TGCGCCAGCAGCCGAATGGAAGAAGGGGGCCCGAGGGCGGCCCAGTACTTC. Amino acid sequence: CASSRMEEGGPRAAQYF.

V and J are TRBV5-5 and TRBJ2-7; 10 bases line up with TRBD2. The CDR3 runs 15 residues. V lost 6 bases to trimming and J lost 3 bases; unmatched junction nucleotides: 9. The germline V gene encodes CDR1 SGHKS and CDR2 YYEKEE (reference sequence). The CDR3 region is CASTLGPSGSYEQYF. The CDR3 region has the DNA TGTGCCAGCACCCTTGGCCCTAGCGGGAGCTACGAGCAGTACTTC.

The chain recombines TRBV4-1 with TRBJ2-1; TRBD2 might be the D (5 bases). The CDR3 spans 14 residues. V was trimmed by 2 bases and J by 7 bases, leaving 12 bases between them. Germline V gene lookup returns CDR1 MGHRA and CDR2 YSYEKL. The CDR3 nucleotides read TGCGCCAGCAGCCAACGAGACGGGGAAAATGAGCAGTTCTTC. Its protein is CASSQRDGENEQFF.

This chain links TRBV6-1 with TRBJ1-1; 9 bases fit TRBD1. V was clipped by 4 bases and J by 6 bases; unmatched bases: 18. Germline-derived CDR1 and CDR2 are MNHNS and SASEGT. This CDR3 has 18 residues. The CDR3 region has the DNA TGTGCCAGCAGTGCACCCCCGGGGACAGGGAGCCCCCAGGCTGAAGCTTTCTTT. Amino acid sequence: CASSAPPGTGSPQAEAFF.

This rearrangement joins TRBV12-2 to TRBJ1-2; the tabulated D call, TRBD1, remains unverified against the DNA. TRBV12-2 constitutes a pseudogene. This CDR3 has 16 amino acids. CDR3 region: CASRKLDRPSNYGYTF. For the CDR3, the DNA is TGTGCAAGTCGGAAACTAGACAGGCCCTCTAACTATGGCTACACCTTC.

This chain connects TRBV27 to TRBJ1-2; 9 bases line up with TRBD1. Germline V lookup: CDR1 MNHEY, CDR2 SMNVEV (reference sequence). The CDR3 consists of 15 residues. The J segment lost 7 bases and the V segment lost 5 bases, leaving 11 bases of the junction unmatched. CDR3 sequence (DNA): TGTGCCAGCAGTGTCGCCGGGACAGGGCTGGGTGGCTACACCTTC. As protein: CASSVAGTGLGGYTF.

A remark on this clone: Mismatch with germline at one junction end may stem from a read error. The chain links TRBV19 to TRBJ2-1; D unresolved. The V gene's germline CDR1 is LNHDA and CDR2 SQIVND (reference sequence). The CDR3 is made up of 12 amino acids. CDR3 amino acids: CASNTLGGILLF. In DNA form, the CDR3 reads TGTGCCAGTAATACCCTTGGCGGCATCTTGCTCTTC.

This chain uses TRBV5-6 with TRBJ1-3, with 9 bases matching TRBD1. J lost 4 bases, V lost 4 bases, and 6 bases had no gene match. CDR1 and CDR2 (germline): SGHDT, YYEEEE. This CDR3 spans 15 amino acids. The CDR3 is CASSLWTGVGNTIYF. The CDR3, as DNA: TGTGCCAGCAGCCTGTGGACAGGGGTAGGAAACACCATATATTTT.

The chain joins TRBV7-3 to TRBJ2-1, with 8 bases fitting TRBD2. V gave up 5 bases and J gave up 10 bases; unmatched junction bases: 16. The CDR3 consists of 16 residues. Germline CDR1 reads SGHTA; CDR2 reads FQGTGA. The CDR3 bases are TGTGCCAGCAGCCCCCGGGGCGGAGCGGGAGAGGGCGAGCAGTTCTTC. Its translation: CASSPRGGAGEGEQFF. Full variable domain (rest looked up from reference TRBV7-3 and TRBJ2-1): GAGVSQTPSNKVTEKGKYVELRCDPISGHTALYWYRQSLGQGPEFLIYFQGTGAADDSGLPNDRFFAVRPEGSVSTLKIQRTERGDSAVYLCASSPRGGAGEGEQFFGPGTRLTVL.